Listed here are 9 T cell receptor beta chains from one sample, sequenced in a study of blood T cell repertoires in COVID-19. The table came from immunoSEQ multiplex PCR; TCRdb's copy has only in-frame clones and leaves some out. In the table there are 180,000 or so clones, around 89% of which are singletons. The specimen sequenced was peripheral blood. These TCRs come from a woman aged 25 to 39 with acute or convalescent COVID-19.

The chain carries TRBV6-1 and TRBJ2-1, with unresolved D. V was cut by 2 bases and J by 3 bases, with 5 bases left in between. Germline V gene sequence: CDR1 MNHNS, CDR2 SASEGT. This CDR3 has 13 residues. This chain's CDR3 is CASSEFNYNEQFF. The CDR3 DNA follows: TGTGCCAGCAGTGAATTTAACTACAATGAGCAGTTCTTC.

This clone was recorded once. The chain carries TRBV13 and TRBJ1-3, with TRBD1 identical over 7 bases. The CDR3 has 15 amino acids. CDR1 is PRHDT and CDR2 is FYEKMQ in the germline V gene (reference sequence). Trimming took 4 bases from V and 5 from J; bases not matched to a gene: 8. This CDR3 reads CASSSLRQGRNTIYF. In nucleotides, the CDR3 is TGTGCCAGCAGCTCCTTACGACAGGGCCGAAACACCATATATTTT.

Comment on this clone: At one end the junction does not follow the germline gene, possibly because of a read error. The chain employs TRBV4-2 and TRBJ1-1; D gene uncertain. This CDR3 has 11 residues. Germline values: CDR1 LGHNA, CDR2 YNFKEQ. This CDR3 is CASSQASEAFF. The DNA for the CDR3 is TGTGCCAGTAGCCAAGCATCAGAAGCTTTCTTT.

The rearrangement joins TRBV4-1 to TRBJ2-7; the D gene is possibly TRBD1 (6 bases). This CDR3 region has 14 residues. V lost 4 bases and J lost 3, with 13 bases in between. Germline CDR1 reads MGHRA; CDR2 reads YSYEKL. The CDR3 loop reads CASSPRDTSYEQYF. The DNA for the CDR3 is TGCGCCAGCAGCCCCCGGGACACGAGCTACGAGCAGTACTTC.

CDR3 loop: CASSPSGQGVRTEAFF. The CDR3 region has the DNA TGTGCCAGCAGCCCGTCGGGACAGGGGGTTCGTACTGAAGCTTTCTTT. The genes are TRBV11-3 and TRBJ1-1; 11 bases align to TRBD1. Losses at the gene ends were 5 bases for V and 5 bases for J; bases not matched to a gene: 10. The V gene's germline CDR1 is SGHNT and CDR2 YENEEA. This CDR3 spans 16 amino acids.

CDR3 bases: TGTGCCAGCAGCGCCGGACTCGGAGGACATGAGCAGTTCTTC. Amino acid sequence: CASSAGLGGHEQFF. V and J are TRBV3-1 (or the pseudogene TRBV3-2) and TRBJ2-1, with D tentatively TRBD2 (5 bases). V lost 5 bases and J lost 8, with 16 bases in between. Germline V gene data show CDR1 as LGHDT and CDR2 as YNNKEL (reference sequence). CDR3 length equals 14 residues.

The V and J genes are TRBV11-3 and TRBJ2-2, with D possibly matching TRBD1 (5 bases). CDR3 size: 15 residues. Trimming left V 2 bases short and J 4 bases short, with 11 bases between. Looked up from germline, CDR1 is SGHNT and CDR2 is YENEEA. The CDR3: CASSLIQGTTGELFF. For the CDR3, the DNA is TGTGCCAGCAGCTTAATCCAGGGTACCACCGGGGAGCTGTTTTTT.

This clone showed up just once. The chain combines TRBV5-1 with TRBJ2-3; 7 positions match TRBD1. V was pared by 2 bases and J by 6 bases, with 6 bases of the junction left unmatched. The germline V gene encodes CDR1 SGHRS and CDR2 YFSETQ. CDR3 length: 14 residues. The CDR3 spells CASSLQTGFDTQYF. Here the CDR3 DNA reads TGCGCCAGCAGCTTACAGACAGGGTTCGATACGCAGTATTTT.

V usage is TRBV6-6 and J usage is TRBJ2-1; no definite D call. V was cut by 6 bases and J by 4 bases, with 13 bases left in between. The CDR3 sequence is 14 residues long. Germline loops: CDR1 MNHNY, CDR2 SVGAGI (reference sequence). CDR3 sequence reads: CASSESWAYNEQFF. The CDR3 DNA follows: TGTGCCAGCAGCGAGTCTTGGGCATACAATGAGCAGTTCTTC.